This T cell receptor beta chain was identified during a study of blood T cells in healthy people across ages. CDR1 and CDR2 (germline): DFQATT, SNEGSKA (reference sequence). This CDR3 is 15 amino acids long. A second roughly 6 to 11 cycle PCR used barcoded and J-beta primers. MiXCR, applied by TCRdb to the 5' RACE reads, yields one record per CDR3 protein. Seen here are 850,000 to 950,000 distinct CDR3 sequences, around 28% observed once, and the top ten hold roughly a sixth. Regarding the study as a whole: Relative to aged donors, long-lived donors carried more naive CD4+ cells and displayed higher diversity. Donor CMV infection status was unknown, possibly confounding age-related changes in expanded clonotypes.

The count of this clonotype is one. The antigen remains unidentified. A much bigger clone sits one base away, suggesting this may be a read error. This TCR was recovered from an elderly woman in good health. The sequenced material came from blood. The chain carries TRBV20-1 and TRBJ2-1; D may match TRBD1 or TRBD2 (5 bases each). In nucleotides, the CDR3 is TGCAGTGCTAGCATGGCAGGTGCACTGGTAGGGGAGCAGGTCTTC. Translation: CSASMAGALVGEQVF.